Included here is one T cell receptor (beta chain) sequence, with context. What it binds is unknown. Researchers took RNA transcripts and amplified the TCR beta CDR3 regions from them. The HTBI primer set served for first-round RT-PCR of the TCR CDR3. TCRdb reanalysed the multiplex PCR reads using MiXCR and keeps one entry per CDR3 protein. The profile shows fewer than 650,000 distinct CDR3 sequences, 14% of them singletons. This CDR3 region has 15 residues. CDR1 and CDR2 from the germline V gene are MNHNS and SASEGT. With 2 bases clipped from V and 6 bases from J, the junction kept 7 bases outside the gene matches. Diagnosis relied on clinical symptoms, serum thyroxine and TRAb, thyroid ultrasound and orbital computed tomography. This entry is derived from a study of T cells in Graves' hyperthyroidism and ophthalmopathy. Study outcomes and limitations: The model's output predicted ophthalmopathy at a median of roughly seven months prior to onset. Most clonotypes expanded in thyroid above 0.001 were likewise present in blood. Ophthalmopathy cases were set apart from stable hyperthyroidism by a 13 V-J model.

The chain recombines TRBV6-1 with TRBJ1-2; 9 bases are shared with TRBD1. This clonotype originated in a woman aged 40 to 49 with Graves' hyperthyroidism. Material for sequencing was blood. The CDR3 spells CASSETGTGNNGYTF. CDR3 coding DNA: TGTGCCAGCAGTGAAACCGGGACAGGGAACAATGGCTACACCTTC.